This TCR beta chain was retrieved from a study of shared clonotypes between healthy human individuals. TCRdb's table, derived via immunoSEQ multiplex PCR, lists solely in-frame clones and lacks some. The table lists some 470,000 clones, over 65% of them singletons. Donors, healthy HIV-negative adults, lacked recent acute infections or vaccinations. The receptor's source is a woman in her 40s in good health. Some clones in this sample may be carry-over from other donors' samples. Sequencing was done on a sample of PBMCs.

The CDR3 here is CASSLGPGANVLTF. As DNA, the CDR3 is TGTGCCAGCAGCTTGGGGCCTGGGGCCAACGTCCTGACTTTC. V usage is TRBV11-2 and J usage is TRBJ2-6; tentatively, D is TRBD1 (5 bases). Germline assignment: CDR1 SGHAT and CDR2 FQNNGV. The V and J ends lost 3 bases and 2 bases respectively, with 5 bases between them. This CDR3 comprises 14 residues.